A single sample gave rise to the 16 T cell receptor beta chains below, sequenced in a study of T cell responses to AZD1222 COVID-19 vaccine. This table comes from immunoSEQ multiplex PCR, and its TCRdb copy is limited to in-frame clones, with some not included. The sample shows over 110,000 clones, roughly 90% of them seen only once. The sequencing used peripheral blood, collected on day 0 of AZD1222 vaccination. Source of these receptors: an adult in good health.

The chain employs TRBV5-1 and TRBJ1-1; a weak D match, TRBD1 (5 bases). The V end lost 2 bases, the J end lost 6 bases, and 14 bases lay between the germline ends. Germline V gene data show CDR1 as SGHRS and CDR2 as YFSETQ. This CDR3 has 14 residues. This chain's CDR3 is CASSFPGLGAEAFF. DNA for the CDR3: TGCGCCAGCAGCTTTCCGGGGTTAGGGGCTGAAGCTTTCTTT.

The CDR3 DNA reads as TGTGCCAGCTCTGGGGGGGTCGATCAGCCCCAGCATTTT. This gives the protein CASSGGVDQPQHF. This chain joins TRBV5-6 and TRBJ1-5; a possible D gene is TRBD1 (5 bases). The CDR3 has 13 residues. In germline, CDR1 is SGHDT, CDR2 YYEEEE. Trimming removed 7 bases from V and 5 bases from J, with 13 bases in between.

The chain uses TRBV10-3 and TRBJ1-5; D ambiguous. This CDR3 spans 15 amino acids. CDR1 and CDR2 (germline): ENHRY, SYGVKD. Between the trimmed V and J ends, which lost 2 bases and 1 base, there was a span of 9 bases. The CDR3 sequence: CAISENLGSNQPQHF. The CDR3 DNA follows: TGTGCCATCAGTGAGAACTTAGGGAGCAATCAGCCCCAGCATTTT.

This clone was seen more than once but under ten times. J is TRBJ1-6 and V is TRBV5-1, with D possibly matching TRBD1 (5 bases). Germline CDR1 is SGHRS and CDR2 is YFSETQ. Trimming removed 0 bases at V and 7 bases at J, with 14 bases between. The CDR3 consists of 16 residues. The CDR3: CASSLATPGGNSPLHF. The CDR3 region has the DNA TGCGCCAGCAGCTTGGCCACACCTGGGGGGAATTCACCCCTCCACTTT.

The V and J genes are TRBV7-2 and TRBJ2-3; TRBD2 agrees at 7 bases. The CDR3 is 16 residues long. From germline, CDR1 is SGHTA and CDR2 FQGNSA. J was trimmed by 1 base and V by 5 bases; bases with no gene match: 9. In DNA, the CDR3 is TGTGCCAGCAGCCCCCAAGCGGGATGGGGCACAGATACGCAGTATTTT. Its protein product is CASSPQAGWGTDTQYF.

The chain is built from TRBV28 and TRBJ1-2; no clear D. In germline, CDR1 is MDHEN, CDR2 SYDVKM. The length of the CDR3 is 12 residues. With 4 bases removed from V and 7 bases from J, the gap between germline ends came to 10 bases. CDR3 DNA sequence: TGTGCCAGCAGTTCTGAGGTGTCTGGCTACACCTTC. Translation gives CASSSEVSGYTF.

The CDR3 coding sequence is TGTGCCAGCAGCTTCCCTCAGGGTAGCGGGAGTATATTTTACGAGCAGTACTTC. Amino acids: CASSFPQGSGSIFYEQYF. The genes are TRBV7-2 and TRBJ2-7; 9 bases align to TRBD2. The CDR3 consists of 18 residues. Germline-derived CDR1 and CDR2 are SGHTA and FQGNSA. V lost 3 bases, J lost 4 bases, and 16 bases stayed unmatched.

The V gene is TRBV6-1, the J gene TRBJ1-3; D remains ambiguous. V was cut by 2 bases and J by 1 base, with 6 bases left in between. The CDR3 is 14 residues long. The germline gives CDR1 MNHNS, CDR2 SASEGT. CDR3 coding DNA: TGTGCCAGCAGTGAATCGTCGTCTGGAAACACCATATATTTT. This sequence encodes CASSESSSGNTIYF.

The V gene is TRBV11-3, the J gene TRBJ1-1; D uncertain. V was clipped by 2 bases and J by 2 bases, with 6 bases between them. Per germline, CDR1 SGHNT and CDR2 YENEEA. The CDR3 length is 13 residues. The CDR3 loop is CASSLSGNTEAFF. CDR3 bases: TGTGCCAGCAGCTTAAGTGGTAACACTGAAGCTTTCTTT.

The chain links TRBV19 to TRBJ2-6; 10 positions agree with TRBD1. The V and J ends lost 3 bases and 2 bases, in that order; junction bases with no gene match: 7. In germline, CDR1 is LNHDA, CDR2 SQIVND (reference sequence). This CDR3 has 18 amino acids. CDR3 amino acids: CASSIKTGGGPGANVLTF. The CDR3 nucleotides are TGTGCCAGTAGTATCAAGACAGGGGGCGGACCTGGGGCCAACGTCCTGACTTTC.

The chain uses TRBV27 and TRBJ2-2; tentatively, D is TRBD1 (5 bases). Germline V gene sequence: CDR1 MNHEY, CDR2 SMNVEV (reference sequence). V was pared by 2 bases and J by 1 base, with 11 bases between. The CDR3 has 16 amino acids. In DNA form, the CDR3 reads TGTGCCAGCAGTTTAATGGGGCAGGGGAACACCGGGGAGCTGTTTTTT. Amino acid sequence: CASSLMGQGNTGELFF.

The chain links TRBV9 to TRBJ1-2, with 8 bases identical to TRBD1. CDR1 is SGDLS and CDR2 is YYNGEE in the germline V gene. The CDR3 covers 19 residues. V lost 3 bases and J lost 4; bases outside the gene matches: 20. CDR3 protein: CASSGPGMWTGKSSYGYTF. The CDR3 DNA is TGTGCCAGCAGCGGACCCGGAATGTGGACAGGGAAATCGAGCTATGGCTACACCTTC.

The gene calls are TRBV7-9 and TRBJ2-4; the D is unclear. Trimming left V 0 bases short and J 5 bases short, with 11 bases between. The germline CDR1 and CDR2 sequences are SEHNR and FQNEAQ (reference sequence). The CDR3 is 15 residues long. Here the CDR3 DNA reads TGTGCCAGCAGCTTAGCGACCGTCAAACAAAACATTCAGTACTTC. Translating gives CASSLATVKQNIQYF.

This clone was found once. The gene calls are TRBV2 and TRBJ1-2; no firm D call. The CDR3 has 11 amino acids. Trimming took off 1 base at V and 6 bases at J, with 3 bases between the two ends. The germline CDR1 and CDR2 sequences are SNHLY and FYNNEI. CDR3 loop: CASSEGDGYTF. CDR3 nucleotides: TGTGCCAGCAGTGAAGGTGATGGCTACACCTTC.

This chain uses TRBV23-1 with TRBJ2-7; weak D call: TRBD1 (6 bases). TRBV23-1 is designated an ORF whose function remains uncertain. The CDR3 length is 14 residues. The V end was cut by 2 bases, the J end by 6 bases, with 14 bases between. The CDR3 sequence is CASSQGGPIIEQYF. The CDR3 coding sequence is TGCGCCAGCAGTCAAGGGGGCCCTATTATCGAGCAGTACTTC.

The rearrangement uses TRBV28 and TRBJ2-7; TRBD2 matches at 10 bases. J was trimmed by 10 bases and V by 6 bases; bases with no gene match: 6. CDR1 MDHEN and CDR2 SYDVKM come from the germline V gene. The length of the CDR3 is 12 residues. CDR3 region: CASRTSGRSQYF. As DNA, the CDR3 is TGTGCCAGCAGGACTAGCGGGCGGTCCCAGTACTTC. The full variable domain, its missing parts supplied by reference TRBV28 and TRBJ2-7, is DVKVTQSSRYLVKRTGEKVFLECVQDMDHENMFWYRQDPGLGLRLIYFSYDVKMKEKGDIPEGYSVSREKKERFSLILESASTNQTSMYLCASRTSGRSQYFGPGTRLTVT.